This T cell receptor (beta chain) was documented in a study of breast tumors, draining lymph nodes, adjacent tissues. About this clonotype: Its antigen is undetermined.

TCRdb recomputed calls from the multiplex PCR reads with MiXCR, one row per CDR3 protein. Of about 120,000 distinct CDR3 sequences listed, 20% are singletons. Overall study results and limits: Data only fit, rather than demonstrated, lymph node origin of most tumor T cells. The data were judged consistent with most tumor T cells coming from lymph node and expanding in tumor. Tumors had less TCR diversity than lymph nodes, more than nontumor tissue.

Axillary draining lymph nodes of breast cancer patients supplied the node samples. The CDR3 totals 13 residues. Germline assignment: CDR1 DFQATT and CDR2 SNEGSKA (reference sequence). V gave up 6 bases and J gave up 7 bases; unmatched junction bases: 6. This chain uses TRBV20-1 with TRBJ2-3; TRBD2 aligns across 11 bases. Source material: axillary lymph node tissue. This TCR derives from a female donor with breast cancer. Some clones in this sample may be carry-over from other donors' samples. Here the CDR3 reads CSALAGGSYTQYF. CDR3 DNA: TGCAGTGCCCTAGCGGGGGGATCCTATACGCAGTATTTT.